This is a list of T cell receptor beta chains from one sample in a study of cytomegalovirus exposure and HLA in healthy donors. This table comes from immunoSEQ multiplex PCR, and its TCRdb copy is limited to in-frame clones, with some not included. The sample lists around 140,000 clones; around 82% were seen once. Sample: PBMCs. These receptors all stem from a woman between 18 and 29 years old in good health and CMV-seropositive. Each CDR3 is given with its conserved first and last residue. Fields, in order: V gene, J gene, clone size, D gene, CDR3 DNA, CDR3 protein. The D gene is left open where the match is weak. Size is stated for part of the rows, as once, few or many counts, or as a class when the clone is expanded.

v_gene: TRBV11-2
j_gene: TRBJ1-3
abundance: few
d_gene: .
CDR3nt: TGTGCCAGCAGCTTAGTGGTGGGAGATTCTGGAAACACCATATATTTT
CDR3aa: CASSLVVGDSGNTIYF

v_gene: TRBV5-1
j_gene: TRBJ2-5
abundance: few
d_gene: TRBD2
CDR3nt: TGCGCCAGCAGCTTGGCCACCGGGACTAGCGGGCAAGAGACCCAGTACTTC
CDR3aa: CASSLATGTSGQETQYF

v_gene: TRBV7-2
j_gene: TRBJ2-5
abundance: .
d_gene: .
CDR3nt: TGTGCCAGCAGCTTCCGGGAGCTGTTAGGCGAGACCCAGTACTTC
CDR3aa: CASSFRELLGETQYF

v_gene: TRBV5-4
j_gene: TRBJ1-4
abundance: few
d_gene: .
CDR3nt: TGTGCCAGCAGCACCGCGGGGGGGAATGAAAAACTGTTTTTT
CDR3aa: CASSTAGGNEKLFF

v_gene: TRBV30
j_gene: TRBJ2-7
abundance: .
d_gene: .
CDR3nt: TGTGCCTGGAGTAACGGTTACGAGCAGTACTTC
CDR3aa: CAWSNGYEQYF

v_gene: TRBV25-1
j_gene: TRBJ1-1
abundance: .
d_gene: .
CDR3nt: TGTGCCAGCAGGCGCGGGGGGGGCGGTACTGAAGCTTTCTTT
CDR3aa: CASRRGGGGTEAFF

v_gene: TRBV7-9
j_gene: TRBJ2-5
abundance: few
d_gene: TRBD2
CDR3nt: TGTGCCAGCAGCTTAGCTGGCGGGGGGGTGAAGACCCAGTACTTC
CDR3aa: CASSLAGGGVKTQYF

v_gene: TRBV7-9
j_gene: TRBJ2-3
abundance: .
d_gene: TRBD2
CDR3nt: TGTGCCAGCAGCCAAATCAATAGCGGGGGCGGAACAGATACGCAGTATTTT
CDR3aa: CASSQINSGGGTDTQYF

v_gene: TRBV14
j_gene: TRBJ1-1
abundance: few
d_gene: TRBD1
CDR3nt: TGTGCCAGCAGCCTCCGGACAGGGCGGGACACTGAAGCTTTCTTT
CDR3aa: CASSLRTGRDTEAFF

v_gene: TRBV12-5
j_gene: TRBJ1-5
abundance: .
d_gene: TRBD1
CDR3nt: TGTGCTAGTGGTTTGGCACAGGGGGCGGGTGGGTTGGGCAATCAGCCCCAGCATTTT
CDR3aa: CASGLAQGAGGLGNQPQHF

v_gene: TRBV30
j_gene: TRBJ2-7
abundance: .
d_gene: .
CDR3nt: TGTGCCTGGAGGCCCCGAGGGGGTCCCTACGAACAGTACTTC
CDR3aa: CAWRPRGGPYEQYF

v_gene: TRBV7-2
j_gene: TRBJ2-6
abundance: few
d_gene: .
CDR3nt: TGTGCCAGCAGCAGCCCAGGGACTGGGGCCAACGTCCTGACTTTC
CDR3aa: CASSSPGTGANVLTF

v_gene: TRBV30
j_gene: TRBJ1-2
abundance: .
d_gene: .
CDR3nt: TGTGCCTGGAGTGTACGGGGTGGCTACACCTTC
CDR3aa: CAWSVRGGYTF

v_gene: TRBV7-2
j_gene: TRBJ2-7
abundance: once
d_gene: TRBD2
CDR3nt: TGTGCCAGCAGCTTAGCGTCGGGAGGCGTAGCCTACGAGCAGTACTTC
CDR3aa: CASSLASGGVAYEQYF

v_gene: TRBV5-4
j_gene: TRBJ1-2
abundance: .
d_gene: .
CDR3nt: TGTGCCAGCAGCTGGGCCCTACAGGGACACTATGGCTACACCTTC
CDR3aa: CASSWALQGHYGYTF

v_gene: TRBV18
j_gene: TRBJ2-5
abundance: .
d_gene: .
CDR3nt: TGTGCCAGCTCACCGAGGAGGCAGGCCGGAGGGACCCAGTACTTC
CDR3aa: CASSPRRQAGGTQYF

v_gene: TRBV7-8
j_gene: TRBJ2-2
abundance: .
d_gene: .
CDR3nt: TGTGCCAGCAGCTTTCGTCACGGTCGGTCGTTCGCGAACACCGGGGAGCTGTTTTTT
CDR3aa: CASSFRHGRSFANTGELFF

v_gene: TRBV28
j_gene: TRBJ2-3
abundance: few
d_gene: .
CDR3nt: TGTGCCAGCAGTTTATTCCCTGATACGCAGTATTTT
CDR3aa: CASSLFPDTQYF

v_gene: TRBV10-2
j_gene: TRBJ1-2
abundance: .
d_gene: .
CDR3nt: TGCGCCAGCAAACTAGCCACAGGAGTCTATGGCTACACCTTC
CDR3aa: CASKLATGVYGYTF